This TCR beta chain came from a study of cytomegalovirus exposure and HLA in healthy donors. For the study at large: Sequencing of about 200 million T cells in an earlier analysis found 90 million to 120 million unique TCR beta sequences.

This clone was seen more than once but under ten times. Researchers ran the PCR with 60 Vbeta and 13 Jbeta primers. The repertoire was sequenced with immunoSEQ multiplex PCR; TCRdb's copy has only in-frame clones and lacks some. This sample has 160,000 or so clones, with 84% found just once. The receptor comes from a man aged 25 to 40 in good health and CMV-seronegative. Material for sequencing was PBMCs.

CDR3 in DNA: TGCGCCAGCAGCCAAGTTTATGGGACTAACAATGAGCAGTTCTTC. Its translation: CASSQVYGTNNEQFF. The chain uses TRBV4-1 and TRBJ2-1; TRBD2 agrees at 7 bases. The CDR3 loop spans 15 amino acids. Germline CDR1 and CDR2: MGHRA and YSYEKL. J lost 5 bases, V lost 1 base, and 5 bases had no gene match.